The subject of this entry is one T cell receptor (beta chain). Its antigen is unknown. Looked up from germline, CDR1 is SEHNR and CDR2 is FQNEAQ (reference sequence). The V end lost 5 bases, the J end lost 3 bases, and 5 bases lay between the germline ends. This CDR3 contains 11 residues. This sample is part of a study of OX40 agonist ivuxolimab in advanced cancers. Study information: Ivuxolimab was delivered to patients intravenously every 2 weeks at doses spanning 0.01 to 10 mg/kg. Melanoma, hepatocellular carcinoma, head and neck or renal cell cancer occurred in dose-escalation patients.

Study-level findings and limits: Partial responders treated at 0.1-3.0 mg/kg exhibited clonal expansion among the lowest measured.

Assay used: immunoSEQ multiplex PCR; TCRdb lists only in-frame clones, some missing. This sample has 30,000 to 35,000 clones, with approximately 90% found just once. This material consisted of CD4+ or CD8+ T cells sorted from blood, taken in a trial of the OX40 agonist ivuxolimab. This clonotype originated in an adult with an advanced solid tumor such as melanoma, head and neck, liver or kidney cancer. This chain links TRBV7-9 with TRBJ2-7; no clear D. The CDR3 region is CASSVIYEQYF. As DNA, the CDR3 is TGTGCCAGCAGCGTAATCTACGAGCAGTACTTC. The whole variable domain, filled in from reference TRBV7-9 and TRBJ2-7, reads DTGVSQNPRHKITKRGQNVTFRCDPISEHNRLYWYRQTLGQGPEFLTYFQNEAQLEKSRLLSDRFSAERPKGSFSTLEIQRTEQGDSAMYLCASSVIYEQYFGPGTRLTVT.